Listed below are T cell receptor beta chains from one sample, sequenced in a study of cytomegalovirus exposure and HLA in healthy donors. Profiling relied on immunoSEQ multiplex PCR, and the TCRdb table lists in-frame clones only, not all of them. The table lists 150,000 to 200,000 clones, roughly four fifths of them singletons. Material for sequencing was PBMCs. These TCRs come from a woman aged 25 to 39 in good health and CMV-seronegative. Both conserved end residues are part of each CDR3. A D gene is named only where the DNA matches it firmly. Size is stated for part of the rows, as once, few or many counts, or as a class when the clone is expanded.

CASSAEIRNEQFF | TGTGCCAGCAGCGCGGAAATCCGGAATGAGCAGTTCTTC | TRBV5-4 | NA | TRBJ2-1 | NA | 13
CASRLGAQGEQYF | TGTGCCAGCAGACTGGGGGCGCAAGGGGAGCAGTACTTC | TRBV7-9 | NA | TRBJ2-7 | NA | 13
CASSPRTGTDTQYF | TGTGCCAGCAGCCCAAGGACAGGCACAGATACGCAGTATTTT | TRBV7-2 | once | TRBJ2-3 | NA | 14
CASSLTSGSYEQYF | TGTGCCAGCAGCTTAACTAGCGGTTCCTACGAGCAGTACTTC | TRBV11-2 | NA | TRBJ2-7 | TRBD2 | 14
CSVISPGQNYGYTF | TGCAGCGTTATCTCCCCGGGACAGAACTATGGCTACACCTTC | TRBV29-1 | NA | TRBJ1-2 | TRBD1 | 14
CASSRVNGGRIEQYF | TGCGCCAGCAGCCGTGTTAACGGGGGAAGGATCGAGCAGTACTTC | TRBV4-1 | NA | TRBJ2-7 | NA | 15
CASSFSWGQFNQPQHF | TGTGCCAGTAGTTTTTCATGGGGCCAGTTCAATCAGCCCCAGCATTTT | TRBV19 | once | TRBJ1-5 | NA | 16
CAGSQRTASLTYSPLHF | TGTGCCGGCAGCCAGAGGACAGCAAGTCTTACCTATTCACCCCTCCACTTT | TRBV14 | NA | TRBJ1-6 | NA | 17
CGGRGQETQYF | TGCGGGGGCCGTGGGCAAGAGACCCAGTACTTC | TRBV20-1 | once | TRBJ2-5 | NA | 11
CASSDDRGSSYEQYF | TGTGCCAGCAGCGACGACAGGGGTAGCTCCTACGAGCAGTACTTC | TRBV7-9 | NA | TRBJ2-7 | TRBD1 | 15
CASSLGQGEGYTF | TGCGCCAGCAGCTTGGGACAGGGGGAAGGCTACACCTTC | TRBV5-1 | NA | TRBJ1-2 | TRBD1 | 13
CSARPRNEQYF | TGCAGTGCTAGACCTAGGAACGAGCAGTACTTC | TRBV20-1 | NA | TRBJ2-7 | NA | 11
CASSPISGPSTGELFF | TGTGCCAGCAGCCCAATTAGCGGGCCGAGCACCGGGGAGCTGTTTTTT | TRBV7-8 | NA | TRBJ2-2 | TRBD2 | 16
CASRNTGGSVETQYF | TGTGCCAGCAGAAACACAGGGGGGTCGGTGGAGACCCAGTACTTC | TRBV5-5 | NA | TRBJ2-5 | TRBD1 | 15
CASSPRVNQPQHF | TGTGCCAGCAGCCCCAGGGTTAATCAGCCCCAGCATTTT | TRBV7-2 | NA | TRBJ1-5 | NA | 13
CASSVEPMNTEAFF | TGTGCCAGCAGCGTAGAGCCCATGAACACTGAAGCTTTCTTT | TRBV9 | NA | TRBJ1-1 | NA | 14
CASSPGGLAGNTGELFF | TGCGCCAGCAGCCCAGGCGGACTAGCGGGAAATACCGGGGAGCTGTTTTTT | TRBV5-1 | NA | TRBJ2-2 | TRBD2 | 17
CASSVSGGTSTDTQYF | TGTGCCAGCAGCGTTAGCGGGGGGACTAGCACAGATACGCAGTATTTT | TRBV9 | once | TRBJ2-3 | TRBD2 | 16
CASSRHTDRGLREKLFF | TGTGCCAGCAGCCGGCACACCGACAGGGGTCTGCGGGAAAAACTGTTTTTT | TRBV7-2 | NA | TRBJ1-4 | TRBD1 | 17
CASSPPGSGGLYQETQYF | TGTGCCAGCAGCCCTCCCGGTTCTGGAGGCCTGTACCAAGAGACCCAGTACTTC | TRBV7-9 | NA | TRBJ2-5 | NA | 18
CASSEVSGTGELFF | TGTGCCAGCAGTGAAGTTTCAGGGACCGGGGAGCTGTTTTTT | TRBV2 | NA | TRBJ2-2 | NA | 14
CASSVTSGGAHTQYF | TGCGCCAGCAGTGTTACTAGCGGGGGGGCCCATACGCAGTATTTT | TRBV10-1 | NA | TRBJ2-3 | TRBD2 | 15
CASRPSGQGNTGELFF | TGTGCCAGCAGGCCCAGCGGACAGGGGAACACCGGGGAGCTGTTTTTT | TRBV21-1 | NA | TRBJ2-2 | NA | 16
CASRDRRRFSTNEKLFF | TGTGCCAGCAGGGACAGGCGCCGATTTTCAACTAATGAAAAACTGTTTTTT | TRBV7-8 | once | TRBJ1-4 | TRBD1 | 17
CASEGQDSYEQYF | TGTGCCAGCGAGGGACAGGACTCCTACGAGCAGTACTTC | TRBV6-1 | NA | TRBJ2-7 | TRBD1 | 13
CASSVSSGGAYEQYF | TGTGCCAGCAGCGTATCCAGCGGGGGGGCCTACGAGCAGTACTTC | TRBV7-9 | few | TRBJ2-7 | TRBD2 | 15
CASSVFREGNNEQFF | TGTGCCAGCAGCGTATTTCGGGAGGGAAACAATGAGCAGTTCTTC | TRBV9 | NA | TRBJ2-1 | TRBD2 | 15
CASSVEAGGGNEQFF | TGTGCCAGCAGCGTGGAAGCGGGAGGAGGCAATGAGCAGTTCTTC | TRBV9 | NA | TRBJ2-1 | TRBD2 | 15
CASSLRGTGGEQYF | TGCGCCAGCAGCTTGCGTGGGACAGGGGGCGAGCAGTACTTC | TRBV5-1 | NA | TRBJ2-7 | TRBD1 | 14